This passage covers 10 T cell receptor beta chains from one sample sequenced in a study of blood T cell repertoires in COVID-19. The assay was immunoSEQ multiplex PCR, and TCRdb's table has in-frame clones only and misses some. The data contain more than 150,000 clones, 80% to 90% of them singletons. The material sequenced was peripheral blood. Receptors originate from a woman between 45 and 60 years old with acute or convalescent COVID-19.

This rearrangement joins TRBV28 to TRBJ1-2, with 7 bases that match TRBD1. CDR1 and CDR2 from the germline V gene are MDHEN and SYDVKM. Trimming cost V 8 bases and J 3 bases; bases outside gene matches: 3. The CDR3 has 12 residues. The CDR3 nucleotides are TGTGCCAGCGCAGGACAGGACTATGGCTACACCTTC. Translating gives CASAGQDYGYTF.

The sample holds a few counts of this clone. This chain connects TRBV6-2 or TRBV6-3 to TRBJ2-1; 7 nucleotides match TRBD1. Germline-derived CDR1 and CDR2 are MNHEY and SVGEGT. The CDR3 length is 16 residues. The trim removed 5 bases at V and 3 bases at J, leaving 10 bases unmatched. CDR3 sequence reads: CASSDLGTDLYNEQFF. CDR3 sequence (DNA): TGTGCCAGCAGTGACCTCGGGACAGACCTCTACAATGAGCAGTTCTTC.

The rearrangement joins TRBV5-1 to TRBJ2-7; tentative D call: TRBD1 (5 bases). With 7 bases removed from V and 1 base from J, the gap between germline ends came to 18 bases. CDR1 and CDR2 (germline): SGHRS, YFSETQ. The CDR3 loop spans 15 amino acids. The CDR3 DNA follows: TGCGCCAGCGGTTTGTCAGGGTCCCGGTCCTACGAGCAGTACTTC. This translates into CASGLSGSRSYEQYF.

V usage is TRBV28 and J usage is TRBJ1-1; possibly TRBD1 for D (5 bases). Looked up from germline, CDR1 is MDHEN and CDR2 is SYDVKM. Trimming removed 6 bases at V and 5 bases at J, with 10 bases between. CDR3 length equals 12 residues. Here the CDR3 reads CASRNGGTEAFF. The CDR3 nucleotides read TGTGCCAGCAGGAACGGGGGGACTGAAGCTTTCTTT.

The chain joins TRBV6-5 to TRBJ1-1, with 7 bases aligning to TRBD1. The J segment lost 0 bases and the V segment lost 8 bases, leaving 3 bases of the junction unmatched. Germline values: CDR1 MNHEY, CDR2 SVGAGI. The CDR3 runs 13 residues. The CDR3: CASGGTVNTEAFF. The CDR3 DNA reads as TGTGCCAGCGGGGGGACAGTGAACACTGAAGCTTTCTTT.

This clone came up once. The rearrangement joins TRBV6-5 to TRBJ2-3, with a possible D match to TRBD2 (5 bases). The CDR3 is 15 amino acids. Germline CDR1 is MNHEY and CDR2 is SVGAGI. V lost 6 bases to trimming and J lost 6 bases, with 19 bases between them. The CDR3 loop reads CASRVGAENLDTQYF. DNA for the CDR3: TGTGCCAGCAGGGTGGGAGCGGAAAATCTGGATACGCAGTATTTT.

The table lists this clone with a few counts. This chain uses TRBV20-1 with TRBJ1-2; D not resolved. The germline V and J ends were trimmed by 3 bases and 10 bases, with 15 bases remaining between them. Germline V gene sequence: CDR1 DFQATT, CDR2 SNEGSKA (reference sequence). The CDR3 contains 12 residues. The CDR3 region is CSASSGEPTYTF. The DNA for the CDR3 is TGCAGTGCTAGTAGCGGCGAGCCAACCTACACCTTC.

The chain has TRBV6-5 and TRBJ1-5; TRBD1 agrees at 7 bases. The V and J ends lost 9 bases and 3 bases, in that order; junction bases with no gene match: 5. The CDR3 is 13 amino acids. CDR1 and CDR2 from the germline V gene are MNHEY and SVGAGI. CDR3 loop: CASKQGNNQPQHF. In DNA, the CDR3 is TGTGCCAGTAAACAGGGGAACAATCAGCCCCAGCATTTT.

This clone was found a few times. The chain joins TRBV25-1 to TRBJ1-4; the match to TRBD1 covers 7 bases. Trimming removed 6 bases from V and 7 bases from J; junction bases left unmatched: 8. The CDR3 totals 14 residues. In germline, CDR1 is MGHDK, CDR2 SYGVNS. The CDR3 here is CASSTTGEAEKLFF. In DNA form, the CDR3 reads TGTGCCAGCAGCACTACAGGGGAGGCTGAAAAACTGTTTTTT.

The chain combines TRBV11-2 with TRBJ2-3; 10 positions match TRBD2. This CDR3 is built from 16 residues. The V gene's germline CDR1 is SGHAT and CDR2 FQNNGV. V was pared by 4 bases and J by 2 bases, with 6 bases of the junction left unmatched. Here the CDR3 reads CASSSLTSGTTDTQYF. CDR3 DNA sequence: TGTGCCAGCAGCTCGCTCACTAGCGGGACCACAGATACGCAGTATTTT.